This T cell receptor (beta chain) derives from a study of T-cell memory formation after mild COVID-19. Across the study: TCR clusters were mostly confined to one donor each. Study-level results: SARS-CoV-2 specificity was not confirmed for second-wave clones peaking on day 37. Day 15 to 85 contracting clones showed balanced CD4/CD8; day 15 to 37 expanders favored CD4+.

There are a few counts of this clonotype. Its antigen is unknown. Germline values: CDR1 MNHEY, CDR2 SVGAGI. The CDR3 contains 15 residues. Trimming removed 7 bases from V and 3 bases from J; junction bases left unmatched: 7. Using its own MiXCR run on the 5' RACE reads, TCRdb lists one record per CDR3 protein. The data contain 130,000 to 150,000 distinct CDR3 sequences, 6% to 7% of them singletons. Input material: PBMCs or a T cell subset sorted from them (not recorded which). This TCR was recovered from an adult woman who had mild COVID-19 (a few samples of this study predate the infection). Cell type and time point are not known. The rearrangement links TRBV6-5 to TRBJ1-1; TRBD1 agrees at 11 bases. In DNA form, the CDR3 reads TGTGCCAGCAACTCCGGACAGGGGGCCTACACTGAAGCTTTCTTT. Amino acids: CASNSGQGAYTEAFF.